This entry features one T cell receptor (beta chain) sequence. What it recognizes is unknown. The record originates from a study of Ad26.COV2.S vaccination and SARS-CoV-2 variants. Study summary: The donor participated in the COV1001 trial, in its Ad26.COV2.S arm. The vaccine Ad26.COV2.S was put into the muscle once, or twice with 56 days between.

Profiling relied on immunoSEQ multiplex PCR, and the TCRdb table lists in-frame clones only, not all of them. This sample has 500,000 or so clones, with roughly 89% found just once. Noted treatment: around 19 received Ad26.COV2.S at low or high dose, single or two shots; about 5 received placebo; per-sample allocation not given. Day 63 after the first vaccine or placebo injection was the time point for sampling. Points from the study as a whole: People given the vaccine had a wider spike-specific TCR breadth than placebo recipients did. Quantification of TCR breadth and depth may have yielded underestimates of total T cell responses.

The material sequenced was peripheral blood, taken in a trial of Ad26.COV2.S vaccine versus placebo. The sequence derives from a person aged 18-65 years who received the Ad26.COV2.S COVID-19 vaccine or a placebo.

Written as DNA, the CDR3 is TGTGCCAGCAGTTTATCCGCCCCTGGGGCCAACGTCCTGACTTTC. This encodes CASSLSAPGANVLTF. V gene TRBV28 combines with J gene TRBJ2-6; D not certain. The V gene's germline CDR1 is MDHEN and CDR2 SYDVKM. The CDR3 has 15 amino acids. Trimming stripped 1 base from V and 2 bases from J, with 6 bases between.